This T cell receptor (beta chain) was profiled in a study of T cell changes during pregnancy in multiple sclerosis. This table comes from immunoSEQ multiplex PCR, and its TCRdb copy is limited to in-frame clones, with some not included. The table shows about 38,000 clones, with around 90% occurring only once. The CDR3 has 11 amino acids. Germline CDR1 DFQATT, CDR2 SNEGSKA (reference sequence). The starting material was CD4+ T cells from peripheral blood mononuclear cells, obtained in the second trimester of pregnancy. This rearrangement joins TRBV20-1 to TRBJ2-1, with a weak D call TRBD2 (6 bases). The source is a female donor with multiple sclerosis, enrolled in a pregnancy study. The CDR3 is CSCGIGFEQFF. CDR3 nucleotides: TGCAGCTGCGGGATTGGATTTGAGCAGTTCTTC.